Listed here are 31 T cell receptor beta chains from one sample, sequenced in a study of shared clonotypes between healthy human individuals. Method: immunoSEQ multiplex PCR; TCRdb's copy keeps in-frame clones and lacks some. The sample carries fewer than 1.8 million clones, about 98.5% recorded once. The sequencing input was naive CD4+ T cells sorted from blood. Regarding subset: CD45RA+ positively selected. The receptor set was obtained from a man in his thirties or forties in good health.

This chain links TRBV9 with TRBJ2-3, with D maybe TRBD2 (5 bases). V lost 3 bases to trimming and J lost 4 bases, with 12 bases between them. There are 14 residues in the CDR3. Per germline, CDR1 SGDLS and CDR2 YYNGEE. The CDR3 nucleotides are TGTGCCAGCAGCGACAGAGGGAGCGCAGATACGCAGTATTTT. Translating gives CASSDRGSADTQYF.

This clone appeared a single time. The chain joins TRBV28 to TRBJ1-4; 7 nucleotides align to TRBD1. CDR3 length equals 16 residues. Germline V gene lookup returns CDR1 MDHEN and CDR2 SYDVKM. The V and J ends lost 4 bases and 6 bases, in that order; junction bases with no gene match: 11. CDR3 sequence: CASSSTGKIAHEKLFF. The CDR3 DNA is TGTGCCAGCAGTTCGACAGGGAAAATAGCTCATGAAAAACTGTTTTTT.

The chain recombines TRBV4-2 with TRBJ1-5; D ambiguous. V was clipped by 0 bases and J by 0 bases, with 15 bases between them. The CDR3 is made up of 18 amino acids. CDR1 and CDR2 (germline): LGHNA, YNFKEQ. The CDR3 DNA follows: TGTGCCAGCAGCCAAGAAGACCGGGCCTGGGATAGCAATCAGCCCCAGCATTTT. Translating gives CASSQEDRAWDSNQPQHF.

This rearrangement joins TRBV7-2 to TRBJ2-7; possible D gene TRBD2, 6 bases. The V gene's germline CDR1 is SGHTA and CDR2 FQGNSA. This CDR3 spans 15 amino acids. The ends were cut back, 7 bases at V and 1 base at J, with 17 bases in the middle. CDR3 coding DNA: TGTGCCAGCACCGGGTGGGGGGAAGGTTCCTACGAGCAGTACTTC. This translates into CASTGWGEGSYEQYF. Supplemented by reference TRBV7-2 and TRBJ2-7, the full variable domain reads GAGVSQSPSNKVTEKGKDVELRCDPISGHTALYWYRQSLGQGLEFLIYFQGNSAPDKSGLPSDRFSAERTGGSVSTLTIQRTQQEDSAVYLCASTGWGEGSYEQYFGPGTRLTVT.

About this clone: Other nucleotide sequences in the sample specify the same CDR3. The V gene is TRBV5-1, the J gene TRBJ1-1; TRBD1 might be the D (6 bases). The CDR3 is 15 residues long. The germline V gene has CDR1 SGHRS and CDR2 YFSETQ. The V end lost 0 bases, the J end lost 0 bases, and 9 bases lay between the germline ends. The CDR3, as DNA: TGCGCCAGCAGCTTGGCCACAGGGCTGAACACTGAAGCTTTCTTT. Protein product: CASSLATGLNTEAFF.

The chain carries TRBV9 and TRBJ2-3; TRBD2 agrees at 12 bases. V dropped 1 base and J dropped 0; count of bases not matched to a gene: 6. Germline V gene data show CDR1 as SGDLS and CDR2 as YYNGEE. The CDR3 has 18 residues. The CDR3 DNA is TGTGCCAGCAGCGTACGACTAGCGGGAGTGGGGAGCACAGATACGCAGTATTTT. Translating gives CASSVRLAGVGSTDTQYF.

V usage is TRBV5-1 and J usage is TRBJ2-7; 13 nucleotides line up with TRBD2. V was pared by 4 bases and J by 4 bases, with 5 bases of the junction left unmatched. Germline CDR1 reads SGHRS; CDR2 reads YFSETQ. The CDR3 consists of 15 residues. The CDR3 is CASSPWTSGGYEQYF. The CDR3 DNA sequence: TGCGCCAGCAGCCCTTGGACTAGCGGGGGTTACGAGCAGTACTTC.

The genes are TRBV4-3 and TRBJ2-3; TRBD2 matches at 12 bases. J was trimmed by 2 bases and V by 1 base; bases with no gene match: 10. CDR3 length: 19 residues. Looked up from germline, CDR1 is LGHNA and CDR2 is YSLEER. The CDR3 coding sequence is TGCGCCAGCAGCCAAGCCCGCGGACTAGCGGGAAGGGTCACAGATACGCAGTATTTT. It encodes CASSQARGLAGRVTDTQYF.

The CDR3 loop reads CASSATIPSAGANVLTF. The CDR3 DNA is TGTGCCAGCTCAGCCACGATCCCATCCGCTGGGGCCAACGTCCTGACTTTC. The chain employs TRBV18 and TRBJ2-6, with no clear D. Germline V gene sequence: CDR1 KGHSH, CDR2 LQKENI. The CDR3 is made up of 17 amino acids. The germline V and J ends were trimmed by 5 bases and 2 bases, with 16 bases remaining between them.

V usage is TRBV10-2 and J usage is TRBJ1-1; 9 bases agree with TRBD1. This CDR3 contains 16 residues. V shed 7 bases, J shed 1 base, and the junction held 10 bases outside the gene matches. CDR1 is WSHSY and CDR2 is SAAADI in the germline V gene. This CDR3 is CASTPGQGKKNTEAFF. CDR3 nucleotide sequence: TGCGCCAGCACCCCGGGACAGGGAAAAAAGAACACTGAAGCTTTCTTT.

J is TRBJ2-1 and V is TRBV4-3; no clear D gene. The CDR3 loop spans 13 amino acids. The germline V gene has CDR1 LGHNA and CDR2 YSLEER. Trimming stripped 0 bases from V and 10 bases from J, with 10 bases between. The CDR3 loop reads CASSQERRKEQFF. The CDR3 DNA reads as TGCGCCAGCAGCCAAGAACGTAGGAAAGAGCAGTTCTTC.

The chain combines TRBV29-1 with TRBJ2-5; D gene ambiguous. Germline assignment: CDR1 SQVTM and CDR2 ANQGSEA. The CDR3 sequence is 13 residues long. V lost 3 bases and J 2 bases, leaving 10 bases between the germline ends. CDR3 region: CSVEPGSQETQYF. The CDR3 DNA is TGCAGCGTTGAGCCAGGCAGTCAAGAGACCCAGTACTTC.

The V and J genes are TRBV15 and TRBJ1-2; D not resolved. This CDR3 region has 13 residues. In germline, CDR1 is LNHNV, CDR2 YYDKDF (reference sequence). V lost 0 bases and J 6 bases, leaving 8 bases between the germline ends. CDR3 residues: CATSREGFDGYTF. The CDR3 DNA reads as TGTGCCACCAGCAGAGAGGGTTTCGATGGCTACACCTTC.

The rearrangement uses TRBV5-1 and TRBJ2-7; the match to TRBD1 covers 7 bases. The CDR3 extends over 13 amino acids. Germline CDR1 and CDR2: SGHRS and YFSETQ. Trimming at V came to 4 bases and at J to 3 bases, leaving 4 bases not matched to a gene. The DNA for the CDR3 is TGCGCCAGCAGCCGGGACAGTTACTACGAGCAGTACTTC. Translating gives CASSRDSYYEQYF.

The chain joins TRBV2 to TRBJ1-4, with no clear D. CDR3 size: 15 residues. The V end was cut by 1 base, the J end by 3 bases, with 9 bases between. Germline-derived CDR1 and CDR2 are SNHLY and FYNNEI. The CDR3 DNA is TGTGCCAGCAGTGAAGATGTGGGATCTAATGAAAAACTGTTTTTT. This sequence encodes CASSEDVGSNEKLFF. Looking up the rest from reference TRBV2 and TRBJ1-4 gives the full variable domain: EPEVTQTPSHQVTQMGQEVILRCVPISNHLYFYWYRQILGQKVEFLVSFYNNEISEKSEIFDDQFSVERPDGSNFTLKIRSTKLEDSAMYFCASSEDVGSNEKLFFGSGTQLSVL.

The chain uses TRBV30 and TRBJ2-2; a weak D match, TRBD2 (5 bases). CDR3 length: 17 residues. V gave up 4 bases and J gave up 4 bases, with 22 bases separating them. Germline V gene lookup returns CDR1 GTSNPN and CDR2 SVGIG (reference sequence). The CDR3 sequence: CAWNYPGKQSRTGELFF. DNA for the CDR3: TGTGCCTGGAATTATCCGGGAAAACAGTCCCGCACCGGGGAGCTGTTTTTT.

J is TRBJ2-1 and V is TRBV7-6; perhaps D is TRBD1 or TRBD2 (5 bases each). Trimming took off 5 bases at V and 15 bases at J, with 23 bases between the two ends. The V gene's germline CDR1 is SGHVS and CDR2 FNYEAQ. The CDR3 has 14 amino acids. DNA of the CDR3: TGTGCCAGCAGCCGTATTCGGGGCGATCCTCTGGGGTTCTTC. It codes for CASSRIRGDPLGFF.

The CDR3 coding sequence is TGCGCCAGCAGTGAGTCGATGGGTACACTCTCTGGGGCCAACGTCCTGACTTTC. Translating gives CASSESMGTLSGANVLTF. The V call is TRBV10-2, the J call TRBJ2-6; no reliable D call. The CDR3 consists of 18 residues. Deletions cut 0 bases from V and 0 bases from J, with 12 bases between. Germline V lookup: CDR1 WSHSY, CDR2 SAAADI.

The V gene is TRBV10-2, the J gene TRBJ2-3; 9 bases are a match to TRBD1. Looked up from germline, CDR1 is WSHSY and CDR2 is SAAADI. This CDR3 spans 14 amino acids. With 7 bases clipped from V and 4 bases from J, the junction kept 6 bases outside the gene matches. The CDR3 here is CASTRDRAADTQYF. The CDR3, as DNA: TGCGCCAGCACTAGGGACAGGGCGGCAGATACGCAGTATTTT.

This clone was detected only once. V and J are TRBV6-1 and TRBJ2-7; TRBD1 matches 10 bases. The CDR3 consists of 14 residues. V shed 5 bases, J shed 5 bases, and the junction held 6 bases outside the gene matches. The germline gives CDR1 MNHNS, CDR2 SASEGT. The CDR3 region has the DNA TGTGCCAGCAGTCATAGGGACAGGGGCGACGAGCAGTACTTC. As protein: CASSHRDRGDEQYF.

This sequence joins TRBV19 and TRBJ2-2; D may correspond to TRBD1 or TRBD2 (5 bases each). The CDR3 is 15 residues long. The V gene lost 8 bases and the J gene lost 1 base, with 14 bases spanning the gap. Germline V gene lookup returns CDR1 LNHDA and CDR2 SQIVND (reference sequence). As DNA, the CDR3 is TGTGCCAGTTCAGCCGGGACGGTGAACACCGGGGAGCTGTTTTTT. As protein: CASSAGTVNTGELFF.

The chain is built from TRBV6-1 and TRBJ2-7; D not resolved. Per the germline V gene, CDR1 is MNHNS and CDR2 is SASEGT. Trimming pared 0 bases from V and 1 base from J, leaving 4 bases between. CDR3 length: 13 amino acids. The CDR3 is CASSEASSYEQYF. The CDR3, as DNA: TGTGCCAGCAGTGAAGCGTCGTCCTACGAGCAGTACTTC.

The genes are TRBV29-1 and TRBJ1-1, with a tentative D call TRBD1 (5 bases). With 8 bases removed from V and 0 bases from J, the gap between germline ends came to 13 bases. Germline CDR1 SQVTM, CDR2 ANQGSEA. The CDR3 extends over 13 amino acids. CDR3: CSSQRGMNTEAFF. The CDR3 region has the DNA TGCAGCTCCCAGAGGGGCATGAACACTGAAGCTTTCTTT. Together with reference TRBV29-1 and TRBJ1-1, the CDR3 gives the full variable domain: SAVISQKPSRDICQRGTSLTIQCQVDSQVTMMFWYRQQPGQSLTLIATANQGSEATYESGFVIDKFPISRPNLTFSTLTVSNMSPEDSSIYLCSSQRGMNTEAFFGQGTRLTVV.

The chain carries TRBV2 and TRBJ2-7; no clear D. The CDR3 consists of 11 residues. Germline loops: CDR1 SNHLY, CDR2 FYNNEI. The V gene lost 6 bases and the J gene lost 2 bases, with 5 bases spanning the gap. The CDR3 region is CASRLTYEQYF. CDR3 bases: TGTGCCAGCAGGTTGACCTACGAGCAGTACTTC.

V is TRBV7-9 and J is TRBJ1-2; 12 bases agree with TRBD1. The CDR3 runs 15 residues. Germline V gene lookup returns CDR1 SEHNR and CDR2 FQNEAQ (reference sequence). J lost 8 bases, V lost 5 bases, and 9 bases had no gene match. The CDR3 region has the DNA TGTGCCAGCAGCCCTGGGACAGGGGGCGGAAAGGGCTACACCTTC. This sequence encodes CASSPGTGGGKGYTF. The full variable domain, rest sourced from reference TRBV7-9 and TRBJ1-2, is DTGVSQNPRHKITKRGQNVTFRCDPISEHNRLYWYRQTLGQGPEFLTYFQNEAQLEKSRLLSDRFSAERPKGSFSTLEIQRTEQGDSAMYLCASSPGTGGGKGYTFGSGTRLTVV.

The genes are TRBV2 and TRBJ2-1, with 10 bases matching TRBD2. From germline, CDR1 is SNHLY and CDR2 FYNNEI. The CDR3 covers 15 residues. V was clipped by 5 bases and J by 10 bases; unmatched bases: 11. CDR3 coding DNA: TGTGCCAGCAGTCCCGAGGACCGGGGACTAGCGGAGCAGTTCTTC. This sequence encodes CASSPEDRGLAEQFF.

This chain uses TRBV5-1 with TRBJ2-7; D is ambiguous. The CDR3 totals 14 residues. The germline gives CDR1 SGHRS, CDR2 YFSETQ. V dropped 3 bases and J dropped 3 bases, with 13 bases sitting between them. CDR3 loop: CASSYTTDLYEQYF. The DNA for the CDR3 is TGCGCCAGCAGCTACACGACGGACCTCTACGAGCAGTACTTC. Supplemented by reference TRBV5-1 and TRBJ2-7, the full variable domain reads KAGVTQTPRYLIKTRGQQVTLSCSPISGHRSVSWYQQTPGQGLQFLFEYFSETQRNKGNFPGRFSGRQFSNSRSEMNVSTLELGDSALYLCASSYTTDLYEQYFGPGTRLTVT.

V usage is TRBV4-1 and J usage is TRBJ2-3; D not certain. Deletions cut 4 bases from V and 0 bases from J, with 5 bases between. This CDR3 is built from 13 residues. CDR1 is MGHRA, CDR2 YSYEKL, per germline. The CDR3 DNA follows: TGCGCCAGCAGCCTGCAAAGCACAGATACGCAGTATTTT. Its protein product is CASSLQSTDTQYF.

This sequence joins TRBV28 and TRBJ2-3, with 10 bases matching TRBD2. The CDR3 has 15 amino acids. Unmatched junction bases numbered 7, after V lost 6 bases and J lost 4 bases. From germline, CDR1 is MDHEN and CDR2 SYDVKM. CDR3 amino acids: CASSTSGRASDTQYF. Written as DNA, the CDR3 is TGTGCCAGCAGCACAAGCGGGAGGGCCTCAGATACGCAGTATTTT.

The rearrangement joins TRBV9 to TRBJ2-3; the match to TRBD2 covers 8 bases. This CDR3 comprises 15 residues. V lost 4 bases to trimming and J lost 4 bases; unmatched junction nucleotides: 8. Germline loops: CDR1 SGDLS, CDR2 YYNGEE. The CDR3 bases are TGTGCCAGCAGCACTAGCGGTTGGGGGCCAGATACGCAGTATTTT. As protein: CASSTSGWGPDTQYF.

CDR3 region: CASSLSLANTGELFF. Written as DNA, the CDR3 is TGTGCCAGCAGCTTGTCGCTAGCCAACACCGGGGAGCTGTTTTTT. The chain couples TRBV5-4 to TRBJ2-2; a possible D gene is TRBD2 (5 bases). Trimming removed 1 base at V and 2 bases at J, with 9 bases between. Germline V gene data show CDR1 as SGHNT and CDR2 as YYREEE (reference sequence). This CDR3 is built from 15 residues.